A single sample is the source of the 31 T cell receptor beta chains below, sequenced in a study of T-cell memory formation after mild COVID-19. TCRdb passed the 5' RACE reads through MiXCR, listing each CDR3 protein once. The top ten hold around 13% of the sample, which has hundreds of thousands of distinct CDR3 sequences, roughly 22% seen once. The source material was PBMCs or a T cell subset sorted from them (not recorded which). Every receptor here comes from an adult woman who had mild COVID-19 (a few samples of this study predate the infection). Cell type and time point are not known.

V gene TRBV14 combines with J gene TRBJ2-7; 11 nucleotides agree with TRBD2. The germline V gene encodes CDR1 SGHDN and CDR2 FVKESK. The CDR3 extends over 16 amino acids. V lost 4 bases, J lost 2 bases, and 7 bases stayed unmatched. As DNA, the CDR3 is TGTGCCAGCAGCCGCCTACCTAGCGGGAGGACCTACGAGCAGTACTTC. Protein sequence: CASSRLPSGRTYEQYF.

This rearrangement joins TRBV9 to TRBJ2-1; 9 positions agree with TRBD2. The germline gives CDR1 SGDLS, CDR2 YYNGEE. The CDR3 contains 15 residues. The ends lost 2 bases at V and 7 bases at J; junction bases unmatched: 7. The CDR3 spells CASSVQREDANEQFF. In DNA, the CDR3 is TGTGCCAGCAGCGTCCAGCGGGAGGATGCGAATGAGCAGTTCTTC.

The chain joins TRBV7-3 to TRBJ2-5; the D call may be TRBD1 or TRBD2 (5 bases each). Germline CDR1 is SGHTA and CDR2 is FQGTGA. CDR3 length: 13 residues. The germline V and J ends were trimmed by 4 bases and 4 bases, with 10 bases remaining between them. The CDR3 protein is CASSSGPSETQYF. The CDR3 bases are TGTGCCAGCAGCTCGGGACCCTCAGAGACCCAGTACTTC.

Concerning this clonotype itself: The junction does not match germline at one end; this may be a read error. V is TRBV6-5 and J is TRBJ1-3, with a weak D call TRBD1 (5 bases). CDR3 length equals 14 residues. Germline CDR1 reads MNHEY; CDR2 reads SVGAGI. CDR3 bases: TGTGCCACCAGGACGGGGGGAACTGGAAACACAATATATTTT. This sequence encodes CATRTGGTGNTIYF.

This clonotype was observed a few times. The genes are TRBV7-9 and TRBJ2-7; 7 positions agree with TRBD1. The CDR3 contains 18 residues. V lost 1 base and J lost 0; bases outside the gene matches: 12. Germline V gene sequence: CDR1 SEHNR, CDR2 FQNEAQ (reference sequence). CDR3 bases: TGTGCCAGCAGCTTAGTTAGTTCCCGGGACAGAGGCTCCTACGAGCAGTACTTC. It specifies CASSLVSSRDRGSYEQYF. Using reference TRBV7-9 and TRBJ2-7 for the parts outside the CDR3, the full variable domain is DTGVSQNPRHKITKRGQNVTFRCDPISEHNRLYWYRQTLGQGPEFLTYFQNEAQLEKSRLLSDRFSAERPKGSFSTLEIQRTEQGDSAMYLCASSLVSSRDRGSYEQYFGPGTRLTVT.

This clonotype was seen more than once but under ten times. The chain carries TRBV5-1 and TRBJ2-5, with D uncertain. The V end lost 0 bases, the J end lost 4 bases, and 19 bases lay between the germline ends. The CDR3 sequence is 17 residues long. Germline V CDR1 and CDR2: SGHRS, YFSETQ. The CDR3 sequence is CASSLAVNLEIAETQYF. The CDR3 DNA reads as TGCGCCAGCAGCTTGGCCGTTAATTTGGAGATTGCAGAGACCCAGTACTTC.

This clonotype was found a few times. V is TRBV6-5 and J is TRBJ1-6; possible D gene TRBD1, 5 bases. V lost 6 bases to trimming and J lost 6 bases, with 21 bases between them. This CDR3 spans 17 amino acids. Germline CDR1 MNHEY, CDR2 SVGAGI. This CDR3 reads CASRLRDGDFFNSPLHF. DNA of the CDR3: TGTGCCAGCAGGCTGAGGGACGGTGATTTTTTTAATTCACCCCTCCACTTT.

In this sample, this clonotype turned up a few times. The chain combines TRBV6-5 with TRBJ2-7; 7 bases are shared with TRBD2. J lost 9 bases, V lost 8 bases, and 4 bases had no gene match. Germline CDR1 is MNHEY and CDR2 is SVGAGI. CDR3 length: 10 amino acids. CDR3 coding DNA: TGTGCCAGCGGGGGGGGGAGGCAGTACTTC. This encodes CASGGGRQYF.

V and J are TRBV6-2 or TRBV6-3 and TRBJ1-1; TRBD1 agrees at 12 bases. This CDR3 region has 18 residues. Trimming cost V 2 bases and J 1 base; bases outside gene matches: 8. Per germline, CDR1 MNHEY and CDR2 SVGEGT. This chain's CDR3 is CASSYDRDRGLGNTEAFF. In DNA form, the CDR3 reads TGTGCCAGCAGTTACGATCGGGACAGGGGGCTGGGGAACACTGAAGCTTTCTTT.

The chain uses TRBV7-2 and TRBJ2-1; 8 nucleotides align to TRBD2. After removal of 4 bases from V and 7 bases from J, the junction contained 12 bases not matched to a gene. The CDR3 loop spans 16 amino acids. CDR1 and CDR2 from the germline V gene are SGHTA and FQGNSA. CDR3 bases: TGTGCCAGCAGCTCTCAGCGGGAGCGTAGGGCGAATGAGCAGTTCTTC. Amino acid sequence: CASSSQRERRANEQFF.

This chain links TRBV4-3 with TRBJ1-1; D is perhaps TRBD1 (5 bases). Per germline, CDR1 LGHNA and CDR2 YSLEER. Trimming shortened V by 0 bases and J by 3 bases, and 14 bases separated the two germline ends. This CDR3 is 16 amino acids long. The CDR3 protein is CASSQDSFGGDTEAFF. In nucleotides, the CDR3 is TGCGCCAGCAGCCAAGATAGTTTCGGGGGTGACACTGAAGCTTTCTTT.

The chain recombines TRBV7-2 with TRBJ1-1, with 7 bases identical to TRBD1. The ends lost 6 bases at V and 9 bases at J; junction bases unmatched: 4. CDR1 is SGHTA and CDR2 is FQGNSA in the germline V gene. The CDR3 is 11 residues long. CDR3 DNA sequence: TGTGCCAGCAGGAAGGACAGGCAAGCTTTCTTT. Protein: CASRKDRQAFF.

The chain employs TRBV20-1 and TRBJ1-5; D remains unclear. CDR1 is DFQATT and CDR2 is SNEGSKA in the germline V gene (reference sequence). Trimming removed 3 bases at V and 7 bases at J, with 19 bases between. The CDR3 loop spans 15 amino acids. This CDR3 reads CSASTRRNGEQPQHF. The CDR3 DNA sequence: TGCAGTGCTAGTACCAGGCGGAACGGAGAGCAGCCCCAGCATTTT.

This clonotype has more than one count but fewer than ten. The rearrangement links TRBV19 to TRBJ2-7; either TRBD1 or TRBD2 may supply D (5 bases each). The germline V gene has CDR1 LNHDA and CDR2 SQIVND (reference sequence). V was clipped by 6 bases and J by 0 bases, with 18 bases between them. The CDR3 length is 16 residues. The CDR3 loop is CASRALRDGSSYEQYF. DNA for the CDR3: TGTGCCAGTAGGGCCCTCCGGGACGGTAGCTCCTACGAGCAGTACTTC. Full variable domain (remainder filled in from reference TRBV19 and TRBJ2-7): DGGITQSPKYLFRKEGQNVTLSCEQNLNHDAMYWYRQDPGQGLRLIYYSQIVNDFQKGDIAEGYSVSREKKESFPLTVTSAQKNPTAFYLCASRALRDGSSYEQYFGPGTRLTVT.

The J gene is TRBJ1-2, the V gene TRBV7-9; a weak D match, TRBD1 (5 bases). The V end was cut by 5 bases, the J end by 6 bases, with 16 bases between. Germline assignment: CDR1 SEHNR and CDR2 FQNEAQ (reference sequence). This CDR3 region has 14 residues. The CDR3 bases are TGTGCCAGCAGCGCCCGGACAAAAGTTGATGGCTACACCTTC. Its translation: CASSARTKVDGYTF. Based on the CDR3 plus reference TRBV7-9 and TRBJ1-2, the full variable domain is DTGVSQNPRHKITKRGQNVTFRCDPISEHNRLYWYRQTLGQGPEFLTYFQNEAQLEKSRLLSDRFSAERPKGSFSTLEIQRTEQGDSAMYLCASSARTKVDGYTFGSGTRLTVV.

V gene TRBV10-3 combines with J gene TRBJ1-4; D unclear. The CDR3 is 12 amino acids. CDR1 is ENHRY, CDR2 SYGVKD, per germline. With 5 bases removed from V and 7 bases from J, the gap between germline ends came to 8 bases. CDR3 residues: CAISRDPEKLFF. The CDR3, as DNA: TGTGCCATCAGTAGAGACCCTGAAAAACTGTTTTTT.

This clonotype was picked up a small number of times. The chain has TRBV7-3 and TRBJ2-2, with 12 bases matching TRBD2. The CDR3 spans 14 residues. Germline V lookup: CDR1 SGHTA, CDR2 FQGTGA. Trimming cost V 5 bases and J 8 bases; bases outside gene matches: 3. CDR3 DNA: TGTGCCAGCAGCGTCGGACTAGCGGGAGGGGAGCTGTTTTTT. It specifies CASSVGLAGGELFF. Full variable domain (remainder filled in from reference TRBV7-3 and TRBJ2-2): GAGVSQTPSNKVTEKGKYVELRCDPISGHTALYWYRQSLGQGPEFLIYFQGTGAADDSGLPNDRFFAVRPEGSVSTLKIQRTERGDSAVYLCASSVGLAGGELFFGEGSRLTVL.

This clonotype was counted a single time. The chain employs TRBV20-1 and TRBJ2-1; the D gene is possibly TRBD1 (6 bases). The CDR3 consists of 15 residues. Germline assignment: CDR1 DFQATT and CDR2 SNEGSKA (reference sequence). V lost 5 bases to trimming and J lost 10 bases, with 24 bases between them. In DNA, the CDR3 is TGCAGTGCTGTCTATCCGGGACATGTAGAACACGAGCAGTTCTTC. Encoded protein: CSAVYPGHVEHEQFF.

V is TRBV4-1 and J is TRBJ1-5; possible D gene TRBD1, 6 bases. This CDR3 spans 15 amino acids. Between the trimmed V and J ends, which lost 0 bases and 11 bases, there was a span of 17 bases. The germline gives CDR1 MGHRA, CDR2 YSYEKL. The CDR3 loop reads CASSQDPGVVGSQHF. As DNA, the CDR3 is TGCGCCAGCAGCCAAGATCCAGGGGTGGTGGGGTCCCAGCATTTT.

This clonotype came up a few times. This chain connects TRBV9 to TRBJ1-6; D gene ambiguous. The length of the CDR3 is 14 residues. Trimming shortened V by 2 bases and J by 4 bases, and 7 bases separated the two germline ends. Germline CDR1 reads SGDLS; CDR2 reads YYNGEE. DNA for the CDR3: TGTGCCAGCAGCGTCCGACGGTATAATTCACCCCTCCACTTT. Protein sequence: CASSVRRYNSPLHF.

The chain is built from TRBV7-8 and TRBJ2-3; D unresolved. The germline V gene has CDR1 SGHVS and CDR2 FQNEAQ. The CDR3 is 15 amino acids. The V end lost 4 bases, the J end lost 0 bases, and 11 bases lay between the germline ends. CDR3 protein: CASSSALVSTDTQYF. The CDR3 nucleotides read TGTGCCAGCAGCTCTGCTCTAGTAAGCACAGATACGCAGTATTTT.

In this sample, this clonotype turned up a few times. The CDR3 coding sequence is TGTGCCATCACCGGAGCCGCGGTGTCCTACAATGAGCAGTTCTTC. The encoded protein is CAITGAAVSYNEQFF. The J gene is TRBJ2-1, the V gene TRBV10-3; no reliable D call. This CDR3 has 15 amino acids. Germline V gives CDR1 ENHRY, CDR2 SYGVKD. V was pared by 7 bases and J by 1 base, with 14 bases between.

The gene calls are TRBV6-5 and TRBJ1-1, with D unclear. The germline V and J ends were trimmed by 5 bases and 5 bases, with 18 bases remaining between them. This CDR3 region has 15 residues. Germline CDR1 reads MNHEY; CDR2 reads SVGAGI. CDR3 sequence reads: CASSTQDRVATEAFF. Written as DNA, the CDR3 is TGTGCCAGCAGTACCCAAGACCGGGTGGCGACTGAAGCTTTCTTT.

This chain joins TRBV6-5 and TRBJ1-1, with a weak D call TRBD1 (5 bases). Germline V gene data show CDR1 as MNHEY and CDR2 as SVGAGI. The CDR3 totals 12 residues. Trimming removed 9 bases from V and 0 bases from J, with 8 bases in between. The CDR3 DNA sequence: TGTGCCAGTCGGGGGATGAACACTGAAGCTTTCTTT. It is translated as CASRGMNTEAFF.

In its sample, this clonotype was seen a few times. The chain uses TRBV29-1 and TRBJ2-1; 7 bases are a match to TRBD1. CDR1 and CDR2 from the germline V gene are SQVTM and ANQGSEA. The CDR3 is made up of 11 amino acids. V shed 4 bases and J 7 bases; nucleotides not matched to a gene: 1. Written as DNA, the CDR3 is TGCAGCGTTGCCAGGGGGAATGAGCAGTTCTTC. Its protein is CSVARGNEQFF.

This chain links TRBV29-1 with TRBJ1-5; D is unresolved. The CDR3 loop spans 12 amino acids. CDR1 SQVTM and CDR2 ANQGSEA come from the germline V gene. V shed 4 bases and J shed 6 bases, with 10 bases lying between them. In DNA form, the CDR3 reads TGCAGCGTTGGAAAGGCTGGTCAGCCCCAGCATTTT. Translated, it gives CSVGKAGQPQHF.

This sequence joins TRBV19 and TRBJ2-5; D gene uncertain. V was shortened by 1 base and J by 1 base, with 7 bases between the two germline ends. The CDR3 runs to 14 residues. From germline, CDR1 is LNHDA and CDR2 SQIVND (reference sequence). CDR3 loop: CASSIVGSQETQYF. The DNA for the CDR3 is TGTGCCAGTAGTATAGTTGGCAGCCAAGAGACCCAGTACTTC.

The sample holds a few counts of this clonotype. At one of its ends the junction is not consistent with the germline gene, which may arise from a read error. The rearrangement links TRBV7-7 to TRBJ2-3, with TRBD1 matching over 9 bases. The CDR3 runs to 15 residues. Germline-derived CDR1 and CDR2 are SSHAT and FNYEAQ (reference sequence). The CDR3 DNA follows: TGTGCTAGCAGCTTAGGGACAGGGCTTACAGATACGCAGTATTTT. Its protein product is CASSLGTGLTDTQYF.

The V and J genes are TRBV9 and TRBJ2-2; D is undetermined. Germline V gives CDR1 SGDLS, CDR2 YYNGEE. V was trimmed by 0 bases and J by 2 bases, leaving 14 bases between them. This CDR3 spans 17 amino acids. In nucleotides, the CDR3 is TGTGCCAGCAGCGTAGACCCCGTTCCGCCTAACACCGGGGAGCTGTTTTTT. It translates to CASSVDPVPPNTGELFF.

The sample holds a few counts of this clonotype. The chain recombines TRBV5-1 with TRBJ2-3; 8 bases align to TRBD1. CDR3 size: 16 residues. The J segment lost 1 base and the V segment lost 6 bases, leaving 10 bases of the junction unmatched. CDR1 and CDR2 (germline): SGHRS, YFSETQ. In nucleotides, the CDR3 is TGCGCCAGCACCTGGGGTCCAGGGGGCCGCACAGATACGCAGTATTTT. This encodes CASTWGPGGRTDTQYF.

In its sample, this clonotype was seen a few times. The chain carries TRBV7-8 and TRBJ2-3, with 12 bases lining up with TRBD2. V shed 0 bases, J shed 0 bases, and the junction held 4 bases outside the gene matches. CDR3 length: 18 amino acids. Looked up from germline, CDR1 is SGHVS and CDR2 is FQNEAQ. CDR3 amino acids: CASSLAPTSGRSTDTQYF. The CDR3 coding sequence is TGTGCCAGCAGCTTAGCCCCTACTAGCGGGAGGAGCACAGATACGCAGTATTTT.